This T cell receptor beta chain came from a study of blood T cell repertoires in COVID-19. Overall study: Acute-phase and convalescent COVID-19 samples originated in the United States, Italy and Spain. In each case, the material was cDNA or gDNA derived from T cells, B-cell-depleted T cells, or PBMCs.

As originally analysed: The assay estimated nucleated cells by amplifying reference gene primers. Method: immunoSEQ multiplex PCR; TCRdb's copy keeps in-frame clones and lacks some. V, J and clone size reflect that table, while D and trimming were determined from the DNA. The table has about 260,000 clones, approximately 86% seen once; the top ten hold 0.7%. This CDR3 has 14 residues. The V and J ends lost 5 bases and 4 bases respectively, with 14 bases between them. Germline V gene data show CDR1 as MNHEY and CDR2 as SVGEGT. The chain links TRBV6-2 or TRBV6-3 to TRBJ1-1, with D tentatively TRBD1 (5 bases). The receptor was isolated from a human donor in a cohort sampled during active COVID-19. The sequenced sample was peripheral blood. DNA for the CDR3: TGTGCCAGCAGTCCCGCAGGGTGGGTCACTGAAGCTTTCTTT. It specifies CASSPAGWVTEAFF.